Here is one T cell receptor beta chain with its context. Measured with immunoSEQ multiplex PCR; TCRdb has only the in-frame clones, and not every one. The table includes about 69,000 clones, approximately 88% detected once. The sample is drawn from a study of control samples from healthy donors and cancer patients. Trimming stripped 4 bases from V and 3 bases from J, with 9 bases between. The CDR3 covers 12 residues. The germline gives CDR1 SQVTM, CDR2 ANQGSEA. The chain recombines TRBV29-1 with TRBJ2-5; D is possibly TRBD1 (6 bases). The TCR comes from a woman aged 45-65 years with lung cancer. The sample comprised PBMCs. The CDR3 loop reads CSVGDIKETQYF. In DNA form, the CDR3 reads TGCAGCGTTGGGGACATTAAAGAGACCCAGTACTTC.